This is a list of T cell receptor beta chains from one sample in a study of T cells in Graves' hyperthyroidism and ophthalmopathy. TCRdb used MiXCR to reprocess the multiplex PCR reads, holding one entry per CDR3 protein. The table records about 540,000 distinct CDR3 sequences, roughly 46% of them present only once. Sequenced sample: peripheral blood or thyroid tissue (not recorded which). These receptors all stem from a woman younger than 35 with Graves' hyperthyroidism. Both conserved end residues are part of each CDR3. D genes are given only for firm matches. Clone sizes are given selectively: once, few, many, or a class where the clone is expanded.

. | once | TRBJ1-6 | TRBV29-1 | CSATARHF | TGCAGCGCAACGGCCAGACACTTT
TRBD1 | . | TRBJ1-1 | TRBV29-1 | CSVAAQGAGALF | TGCAGCGTAGCTGCCCAGGGGGCGGGAGCTCTCTTT
. | . | TRBJ1-2 | TRBV25-1 | CASMTGTVYGYTF | TGTGCCAGCATGACCGGGACGGTCTATGGCTACACCTTC
. | . | TRBJ1-4 | TRBV7-9 | CASSLRTESGEKLFF | TGTGCCAGCAGCTTACGGACAGAATCGGGGGAAAAACTGTTTTTT
. | few | TRBJ1-2 | TRBV6-1 | CASSENGGVYGYTF | TGTGCCAGCAGTGAAAATGGAGGAGTCTATGGCTACACCTTC
. | many | TRBJ1-1 | TRBV9 | CASSVDSGGNTEAFF | TGTGCCAGCAGCGTGGACAGTGGCGGAAACACTGAAGCTTTCTTT
TRBD2 | . | TRBJ2-7 | TRBV5-1 | CASSRIAGGSSYEQYF | TGCGCCAGCAGCAGGATAGCGGGAGGGTCCTCCTACGAGCAGTACTTC
TRBD1 | . | TRBJ1-2 | TRBV10-3 | CAISGDRGDDGYTF | TGTGCCATCAGTGGGGACAGGGGCGATGATGGCTACACCTTC
. | . | TRBJ2-2 | TRBV7-2 | CASSLLSNTGELFF | TGTGCCAGCAGCTTGCTATCGAACACCGGGGAGCTGTTTTTT
. | . | TRBJ1-5 | TRBV19 | CASSGQGTGNQPQHF | TGTGCCAGTAGTGGGCAGGGAACGGGCAATCAGCCCCAGCATTTT
. | . | TRBJ2-7 | TRBV10-3 | CAISSGKTYEQYF | TGTGCCATCAGTTCCGGCAAAACCTACGAGCAGTACTTC
. | . | TRBJ2-7 | TRBV24-1 | CASSYTGTSYEQYF | TGTGCCAGCAGTTATACCGGAACGTCCTACGAGCAGTACTTC
. | . | TRBJ1-6 | TRBV25-1 | CASSGGGSDYGSPLHF | TGTGCCAGCAGTGGGGGAGGCAGCGATTATGGTTCACCCCTCCACTTT
. | . | TRBJ2-7 | TRBV7-2 | CASSPGNTGSNEQYF | TGTGCCAGCAGCCCCGGGAATACAGGGTCGAACGAGCAGTACTTC
TRBD2 | . | TRBJ2-7 | TRBV2 | CASRDHSGDVYEQYF | TGTGCCAGCAGAGACCATAGCGGGGACGTCTACGAGCAGTACTTC
. | . | TRBJ1-5 | TRBV19 | CASRLLFRGGQPQHF | TGTGCCAGTAGGCTACTCTTCAGGGGCGGACAGCCCCAGCATTTT
. | . | TRBJ2-7 | TRBV2 | CASSLYTPVGEQYF | TGTGCCAGCAGCTTATATACACCGGTGGGCGAGCAGTACTTC
. | . | TRBJ2-7 | TRBV2 | CASSLGPAHYEQYF | TGTGCCAGCAGTTTAGGTCCGGCACACTACGAGCAGTACTTC
. | few | TRBJ1-5 | TRBV2 | CASSGAGRGQETQHF | TGTGCCAGCAGTGGAGCGGGTCGAGGCCAAGAGACCCAGCATTTT
. | few | TRBJ1-5 | TRBV20-1 | CSARKAGADQPQHF | TGCAGTGCTAGGAAGGCAGGGGCGGATCAGCCCCAGCATTTT
TRBD1 | . | TRBJ1-1 | TRBV5-1 | CASSLLTGLTEAFF | TGCGCCAGCAGTCTTCTGACAGGGCTTACTGAAGCTTTCTTT
. | . | TRBJ1-5 | TRBV19 | CASSIDHGPGSNQPQHF | TGTGCCAGTAGTATAGATCACGGTCCAGGGAGCAATCAGCCCCAGCATTTT
TRBD2 | . | TRBJ2-1 | TRBV5-1 | CASSSGTSAYNEQFF | TGCGCCAGCAGCTCTGGGACTAGCGCGTACAATGAGCAGTTCTTC
. | many | TRBJ2-5 | TRBV12-3/TRBV12-4 | CASSFRLRGLAQYF | TGTGCCAGCAGTTTTCGTCTGCGGGGCCTTGCCCAGTACTTC
. | . | TRBJ1-4 | TRBV2 | CASSPRQGEKLYF | TGTGCCAGCTCACCACGGCAGGGAGAAAAACTGTATTTT
TRBD1 | . | TRBJ1-1 | TRBV12-3/TRBV12-4 | CASSLTGAGAFF | TGTGCCAGCAGTTTGACAGGGGCTGGAGCTTTCTTT
. | . | TRBJ1-6 | TRBV15 | CATSSLDRTAPLHF | TGTGCCACCAGCAGCTTAGACCGGACAGCTCCCCTCCACTTT
. | many | TRBJ1-5 | TRBV2 | CASSTEHQPQHF | TGTGCCAGCTCGACCGAGCATCAGCCCCAGCATTTT
TRBD2 | . | TRBJ2-3 | TRBV2 | CASSGRLAGDGDTQYF | TGTGCCAGCAGTGGAAGACTAGCGGGAGATGGTGATACGCAGTATTTT
TRBD2 | . | TRBJ2-7 | TRBV5-6 | CASSAAPGLVYEQYF | TGTGCCAGCAGCGCGGCCCCGGGACTAGTTTACGAGCAGTACTTC
. | . | TRBJ1-2 | TRBV15 | CATSRPTGYHGYTF | TGTGCCACCAGCAGACCAACAGGGTACCATGGCTACACCTTC
. | once | TRBJ1-1 | TRBV9 | CASSGAGANTEAFF | TGTGCCAGCAGCGGGGCAGGGGCGAACACTGAAGCTTTCTTT
TRBD2 | many | TRBJ2-7 | TRBV10-3 | CAIRGGLAEYYEQYF | TGTGCCATCAGGGGTGGACTAGCGGAATACTACGAGCAGTACTTC
TRBD1 | once | TRBJ2-5 | TRBV10-3 | CAISGTGGSSGETQYF | TGTGCCATCAGTGGGACAGGGGGCTCATCGGGGGAGACCCAGTACTTC
. | . | TRBJ1-5 | TRBV11-2 | CASSQVALSNQPQHF | TGTGCCAGCAGCCAAGTGGCTCTTAGCAATCAGCCCCAGCATTTT
. | . | TRBJ1-4 | TRBV29-1 | CSVVAQGVEKLFF | TGCAGCGTTGTTGCCCAGGGTGTTGAAAAACTGTTTTTT
. | . | TRBJ1-2 | TRBV20-1 | CSARQGRGYTF | TGCAGTGCTAGACAGGGCCGAGGCTACACCTTC
. | . | TRBJ1-4 | TRBV7-9 | CASSLAGSSNEKLFF | TGTGCCAGCAGCTTAGCAGGGAGTAGCAATGAAAAACTGTTTTTT
TRBD1 | many | TRBJ2-7 | TRBV7-8 | CASSTRTGTATYEQYF | TGTGCCAGCAGCACGCGAACCGGGACAGCCACCTACGAGCAGTACTTC